Shown below are 15 T cell receptor beta chains from a single sample sequenced in a study of tissue T cells after allogeneic stem cell transplantation. Profiled with immunoSEQ multiplex PCR; TCRdb holds only in-frame clones, not every one. The repertoire includes about 9,000 clones, 45% of them detected once, and over 7% sits in the top ten. Noted time point: mouse harvest day 7 after allogeneic transplant. Mouse grafts combined 10^7 T-cell-depleted bone marrow cells with 10^6 splenic CD5+ T cells. Sequenced input: gut tissue. These receptor sequences come from a female BALB/c mouse given C57BL/6 T cells with graft-versus-host disease after an allogeneic hematopoietic cell transplant.

As regards this clone: Genes and germline come from the mouse. Coverage ceases 1 residue before the CDR3 finishes, and the germline J gene fills in the end. The rearrangement uses TRBV13-3 and TRBJ1-3, with 8 bases matching TRBD1. The CDR3 has 14 residues. Germline CDR1 reads NNHDY; CDR2 reads SYVADS. V gave up 6 bases and J gave up 4 bases; unmatched junction bases: 6. The sequenced CDR3 bases are TGTGCCAGCACTCAGGGGGCGCGAGGAAATACGCTCTAT. Protein sequence: CASTQGARGNTLY. The complete CDR3 protein is CASTQGARGNTLYF.

Of note for this clone: The germline and genes are mouse ones. With the read ending 1 residue before the CDR3 end, the germline J gene is used to fill in that end. The chain combines TRBV4 with TRBJ1-1, with D possibly TRBD1 on 6 matching bases. Per the germline V gene, CDR1 is LGHDT and CDR2 is YNNKQL (reference sequence). The CDR3 covers 13 residues. Trimming took off 3 bases at V and 1 base at J, with 6 bases between the two ends. CDR3 in amino acids: CASSYRGNTEVFF. CDR3 bases read: TGTGCCAGCAGCTACAGGGGGAACACAGAAGTCTTC.

Note on this clone: Gene and germline names: mouse. The read falls 1 residue short of the CDR3 end, and the missing part is taken from the germline J gene. V usage is TRBV31 and J usage is TRBJ2-4; D is uncertain. This CDR3 contains 12 residues. V lost 2 bases to trimming and J lost 0 bases, with 3 bases between them. Germline V gene lookup returns CDR1 GKSSPN and CDR2 SITVG. The part of the CDR3 DNA that was read is TGTGCCTGGAGTTTTAGTCAAAACACCTTGTAC. Protein product: CAWSFSQNTLY. The CDR3 in full is CAWSFSQNTLYF.

Points on this clone: Gene names are mouse gene names. The CDR3 extends 1 residue past the end of the read, so its final part is completed from the germline J gene. The rearrangement links TRBV5 to TRBJ2-7, with 14 bases matching TRBD2. Germline CDR1 is LGHNA and CDR2 is YNLKQL (reference sequence). V shed 4 bases and J 2 bases; nucleotides not matched to a gene: 1. CDR3 length equals 15 residues. The CDR3 DNA, read in part, is TGTGCCAGCAGCCGGGACTGGGGGGGCGCCTATGAACAGTAC. As protein: CASSRDWGGAYEQY. The whole CDR3 protein reads CASSRDWGGAYEQYF.

This clone is labeled as medium-sized (0.01 to 0.1%). Mouse gene names and germline throughout. Read data end 1 residue before the CDR3 end; the end is taken from the germline J gene. The chain couples TRBV13-1 to TRBJ2-2, with 7 bases that match TRBD2. The CDR3 is made up of 14 amino acids. The V and J ends lost 0 bases and 6 bases, in that order; junction bases with no gene match: 2. From germline, CDR1 is NSHNY and CDR2 SYGAGN. The CDR3 DNA, read in part, is TGTGCCAGCAGTGATGCGGGGGGGGCCGGGCAGCTCTAC. Translated, it gives CASSDAGGAGQLY. The whole CDR3 region reads CASSDAGGAGQLYF.

As for this clone: The genes are named according to mouse. The CDR3 goes on 1 residue after the read ends, and that part is filled in from the germline J gene. The chain is built from TRBV15 and TRBJ1-1, with 7 bases that match TRBD1. The CDR3 sequence is 14 residues long. Germline assignment: CDR1 SGHND and CDR2 FRSKSL. The trim removed 6 bases at V and 0 bases at J, leaving 4 bases unmatched. Here the CDR3 reads CASSPQGANTEVFF. The CDR3 bases that were read are TGTGCCAGCAGCCCTCAGGGGGCAAACACAGAAGTCTTC.

Notes on this clone: Any gene name here is a mouse gene name. Read sequence stops 1 residue before the CDR3 end, and the germline J gene provides the missing end. The chain links TRBV23 to TRBJ2-5; the DNA was not used to check the table's D call, TRBD1. The CDR3 covers 14 residues. CDR1 KGHTA and CDR2 FQNQQP come from the germline V gene. The CDR3 DNA, read in part, is TGCTCCAGCAGTCCGGGACAGGGGCAAGACACCCAGTAC. It translates to CSSSPGQGQDTQY. The entire CDR3 sequence reads CSSSPGQGQDTQYF.

Worth noting for this clone: Mouse gene names apply. Read sequence stops 1 residue before the CDR3 end, and the germline J gene provides the missing end. The V gene is TRBV16, the J gene TRBJ2-3, with D maybe TRBD2 (6 bases). Germline assignment: CDR1 SGHSA and CDR2 FRNQAP. V was trimmed by 2 bases and J by 0 bases, leaving 9 bases between them. The CDR3 runs to 15 residues. CDR3 bases read: TGTGCAAGCAGCTTATGGGGGAGGAGTGCAGAAACGCTGTAT. This gives the protein CASSLWGRSAETLY. The full CDR3 protein reads CASSLWGRSAETLYF.

Worth noting for this clone: The listed genes are named as in mouse. The observed sequence ends 1 residue before the CDR3 terminus, with the missing tail filled in from the germline J gene. The chain carries TRBV12-2 and TRBJ2-5; the match to TRBD2 covers 7 bases. The V gene end was trimmed by 0 bases and the J gene end by 4 bases; junction bases not matched to a gene: 0. This CDR3 is 13 amino acids long. The V gene's germline CDR1 is SGHLS and CDR2 HYDKME. The DNA read from the CDR3 is TGTGCCAGCTCTCTCGGGACTGAAGACACCCAGTAC. Amino acid sequence: CASSLGTEDTQY. The entire CDR3 sequence reads CASSLGTEDTQYF. Variable domain in full (rest from reference TRBV12-2 and TRBJ2-5): NSGVVQSPRYIIKGKGERSILKCIPISGHLSVAWYQQTQGQELKFFIQHYDKMERDKGNLPSRFSVQQFDDYHSEMNMSALELEDSAVYFCASSLGTEDTQYFGPGTRLLVL.

This clone was seen a few times. The gene symbols are mouse symbols. The read ends 1 residue shy of where the CDR3 ends; the end is completed using the germline J gene. The V call is TRBV5, the J call TRBJ2-1; D is perhaps TRBD2 (5 bases). Trimming took 3 bases from V and 1 from J, leaving 7 bases between them. Germline CDR1 is LGHNA and CDR2 is YNLKQL (reference sequence). The CDR3 extends over 14 amino acids. The CDR3 DNA, read in part, is TGTGCCAGCAGCCATGGGGAAAACTATGCTGAGCAGTTC. This codes for CASSHGENYAEQF. The full CDR3 sequence reads CASSHGENYAEQFF.

On this clone itself: Gene names are mouse gene names. The CDR3 goes on 1 residue after the read ends, and that part is filled in from the germline J gene. The chain is built from TRBV4 and TRBJ2-1, with TRBD1 matching over 7 bases. V lost 4 bases, J lost 5 bases, and 2 bases stayed unmatched. This CDR3 has 13 residues. CDR1 and CDR2 (germline): LGHDT, YNNKQL (reference sequence). The CDR3 bases that were read are TGTGCCAGCAGCTCTGACAGGGATGCTGAGCAGTTC. It yields the protein CASSSDRDAEQF. The whole CDR3 sequence is CASSSDRDAEQFF. Variable domain in full (rest from reference TRBV4 and TRBJ2-1): ETAVFQTPNYHVTQVGNEVSFNCKQTLGHDTMYWYKQDSKKLLKIMFSYNNKQLIVNETVPRRFSPQSSDKAHLNLRIKSVEPEDSAVYLCASSSDRDAEQFFGPGTRLTVL.

Notes on this clone: The junction departs from germline at one end; a sequencing error may be responsible. Mouse names are used for the genes. Coverage ceases 1 residue before the CDR3 finishes, and the germline J gene fills in the end. The genes are TRBV26 and TRBJ1-2; 7 bases line up with TRBD1. This CDR3 comprises 14 residues. Per germline, CDR1 KGHPV and CDR2 FQNQEV (reference sequence). The CDR3 loop reads CAGSRDSTNSDYTF. The CDR3 DNA, read in part, is TGTGCCGGCAGCCGGGACAGTACAAACTCCGACTACACC.

A note on this clone: The listed genes are named as in mouse. The CDR3 end is not reached by the read, which stops 1 residue before it; the germline J gene fills it in. This chain connects TRBV12-1 to TRBJ2-4; 11 nucleotides agree with TRBD2. The CDR3 runs 15 residues. V lost 4 bases and J lost 8; bases outside the gene matches: 10. Germline-derived CDR1 and CDR2 are SGHSN and HYEKVE. CDR3 bases read: TGTGCCAGCTCCCCCAACTGGGGGGGCGCGAGCACCTTGTAC. It yields the protein CASSPNWGGASTLY. Given in full, the CDR3 is CASSPNWGGASTLYF.

With regard to this clone: Genes and germline are mouse. The observed sequence ends 1 residue before the CDR3 terminus, with the missing tail filled in from the germline J gene. The V and J genes are TRBV12-2 and TRBJ2-7, with TRBD2 matching over 9 bases. The CDR3 runs to 15 residues. The germline V gene has CDR1 SGHLS and CDR2 HYDKME. After removal of 0 bases from V and 0 bases from J, the junction contained 2 bases not matched to a gene. The CDR3 loop is CASSLGLGLSYEQYF. The sequenced CDR3 bases are TGTGCCAGCTCTCTCGGACTGGGGCTCTCCTATGAACAGTAC.

As concerns this clone: Gene names and germline match the mouse. This same CDR3 is encoded by further DNA sequences in the sample. Here the CDR3 reads CASSLTNSGNTLYF. Incomplete CDR3 DNA: TGTGCCAGCAGTCTTACAAATTCTGGAAATACGCTCTAT. V and J are TRBV26 and TRBJ1-3; D is undetermined. The read gets to within 1 residue of the CDR3 end, and the germline J gene fills in the rest. V lost 3 bases to trimming and J lost 0 bases, with 6 bases between them. The CDR3 spans 14 residues. Germline V lookup: CDR1 KGHPV, CDR2 FQNQEV (reference sequence).